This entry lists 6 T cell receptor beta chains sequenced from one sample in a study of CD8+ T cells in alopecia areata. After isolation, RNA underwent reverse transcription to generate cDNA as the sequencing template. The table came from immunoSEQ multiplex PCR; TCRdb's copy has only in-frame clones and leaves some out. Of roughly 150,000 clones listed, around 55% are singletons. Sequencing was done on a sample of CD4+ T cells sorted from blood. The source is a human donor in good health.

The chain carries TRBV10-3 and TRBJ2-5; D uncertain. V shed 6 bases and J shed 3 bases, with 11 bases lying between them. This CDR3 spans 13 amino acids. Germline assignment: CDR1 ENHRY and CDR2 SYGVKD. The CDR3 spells CAISRSREETQYF. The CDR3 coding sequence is TGTGCCATCAGCCGGAGCCGGGAAGAGACCCAGTACTTC.

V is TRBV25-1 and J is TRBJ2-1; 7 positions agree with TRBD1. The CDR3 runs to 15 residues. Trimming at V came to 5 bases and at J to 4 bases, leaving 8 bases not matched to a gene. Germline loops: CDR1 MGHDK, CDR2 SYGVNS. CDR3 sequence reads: CASSPSPRGYNEQFF. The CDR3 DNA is TGTGCCAGCAGTCCCTCCCCCAGGGGGTACAATGAGCAGTTCTTC.

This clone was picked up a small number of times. CDR3 loop: CASSSSGGGSAFF. The CDR3 coding sequence is TGTGCCAGCAGTTCCAGTGGGGGTGGCTCGGCTTTCTTT. The chain links TRBV6-6 to TRBJ1-1; D perhaps matches TRBD1 (5 bases). The CDR3 totals 13 residues. From germline, CDR1 is MNHNY and CDR2 SVGAGI (reference sequence). Trimming pared 4 bases from V and 11 bases from J, leaving 17 bases between.

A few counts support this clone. DNA of the CDR3: TGTGCCACCAGCAGAGATATGACCATTCAGTACTTC. This codes for CATSRDMTIQYF. The rearrangement links TRBV15 to TRBJ2-4; D gene uncertain. This CDR3 spans 12 amino acids. In germline, CDR1 is LNHNV, CDR2 YYDKDF (reference sequence). Trimming shortened V by 0 bases and J by 9 bases, and 6 bases separated the two germline ends.

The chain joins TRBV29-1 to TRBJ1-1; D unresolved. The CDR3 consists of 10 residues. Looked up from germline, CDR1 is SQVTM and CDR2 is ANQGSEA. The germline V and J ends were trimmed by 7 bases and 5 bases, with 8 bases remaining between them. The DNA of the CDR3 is TGCAGCGGAGTGTCTACTGAAGCTTTCTTT. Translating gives CSGVSTEAFF.

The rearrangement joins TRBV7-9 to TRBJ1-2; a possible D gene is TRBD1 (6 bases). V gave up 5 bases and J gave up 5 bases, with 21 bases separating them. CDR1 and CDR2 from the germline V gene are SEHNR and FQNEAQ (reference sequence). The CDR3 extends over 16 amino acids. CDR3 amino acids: CASSPNWDTGGYGYTF. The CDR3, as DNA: TGTGCCAGCAGCCCGAATTGGGACACCGGTGGATATGGCTACACCTTC.